This T cell receptor (beta chain) originates from a study of Ad26.COV2.S vaccination and SARS-CoV-2 variants. Findings and limits, study-wide: Vaccine and placebo recipients had comparable breadth of non-spike TCRs.

TCRdb's copy holds only in-frame clones and misses some; the assay was immunoSEQ multiplex PCR. Of about 410,000 clones in the sample, over 80% were seen once. The CDR3 runs to 13 residues. Germline CDR1 and CDR2: SGHRS and YFSETQ. Trimming left V 4 bases short and J 2 bases short, with 9 bases between. Treatment of the sample: some 20 received Ad26.COV2.S at low or high dose, single or two shots; roughly five received placebo; per-sample allocation not given. Sampling was performed 63 days after the first vaccine or placebo injection. An Ad26 vector carrying the Wuhan-strain SARS-CoV-2 spike served as the vaccine. In the case of this clone: The antigen is undetermined.

The sequencing used peripheral blood, collected in a trial of Ad26.COV2.S vaccine versus placebo. The TCR comes from a person between 18 and 60 years old who received the Ad26.COV2.S COVID-19 vaccine or a placebo. The gene calls are TRBV5-1 and TRBJ1-1; D is unclear. CDR3 protein: CASSVGPNTEAFF. The CDR3 nucleotides read TGCGCCAGCAGCGTAGGACCCAACACTGAAGCTTTCTTT.